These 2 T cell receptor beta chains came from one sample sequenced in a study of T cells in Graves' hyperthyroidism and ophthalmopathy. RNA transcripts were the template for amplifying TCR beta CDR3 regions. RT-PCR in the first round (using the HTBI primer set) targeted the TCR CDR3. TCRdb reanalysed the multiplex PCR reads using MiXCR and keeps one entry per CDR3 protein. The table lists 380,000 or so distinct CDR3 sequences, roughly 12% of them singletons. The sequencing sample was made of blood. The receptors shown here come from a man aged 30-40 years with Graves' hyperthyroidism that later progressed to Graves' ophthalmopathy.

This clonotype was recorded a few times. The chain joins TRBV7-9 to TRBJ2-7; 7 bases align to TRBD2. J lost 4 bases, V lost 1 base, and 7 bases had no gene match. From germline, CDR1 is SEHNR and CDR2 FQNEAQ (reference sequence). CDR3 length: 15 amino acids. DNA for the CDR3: TGTGCCAGCAGCTTAGGGCGGGGGAGATATTACGAGCAGTACTTC. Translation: CASSLGRGRYYEQYF.

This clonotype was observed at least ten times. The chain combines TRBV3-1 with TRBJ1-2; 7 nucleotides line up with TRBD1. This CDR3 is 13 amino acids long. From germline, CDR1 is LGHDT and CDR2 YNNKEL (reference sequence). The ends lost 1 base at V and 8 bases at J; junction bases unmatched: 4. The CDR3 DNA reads TGTGCCAGCAGCCAAGGGGACAGTGGCGGCTACACCTTC. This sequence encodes CASSQGDSGGYTF. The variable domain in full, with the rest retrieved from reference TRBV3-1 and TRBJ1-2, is DTAVSQTPKYLVTQMGNDKSIKCEQNLGHDTMYWYKQDSKKFLKIMFSYNNKELIINETVPNRFSPKSPDKAHLNLHINSLELGDSAVYFCASSQGDSGGYTFGSGTRLTVV.